This TCR beta chain was recovered during a study of blood T cell repertoires in COVID-19. On the study more broadly: Both acute and convalescent COVID-19 samples were obtained from the United States, Italy and Spain.

Per the authors' pipeline: Amplification with reference gene primers provided the estimates of nucleated cell counts. TCRdb's table, derived via immunoSEQ multiplex PCR, lists solely in-frame clones and lacks some. V and J calls and clone size come straight from that table; D and trimming were deduced from the DNA. The repertoire holds 250,000 or so clones, roughly 84% seen once, with roughly 1.4% in the top ten. Deletions cut 5 bases from V and 8 bases from J, with 28 bases between. Germline CDR1 and CDR2: SGHRS and YFSETQ. This CDR3 is 17 amino acids long. The table lists this clone with a count of one.

The chain joins TRBV5-1 to TRBJ1-1; a possible D gene is TRBD1 (5 bases). Sequences were obtained from peripheral blood. The sequence was collected from a woman in her thirties or forties who had recovered from COVID-19. The CDR3 loop reads CASRSGGDWGGRAEAFF. As DNA, the CDR3 is TGCGCCAGCAGGTCCGGGGGAGATTGGGGTGGGCGTGCGGAAGCTTTCTTT.